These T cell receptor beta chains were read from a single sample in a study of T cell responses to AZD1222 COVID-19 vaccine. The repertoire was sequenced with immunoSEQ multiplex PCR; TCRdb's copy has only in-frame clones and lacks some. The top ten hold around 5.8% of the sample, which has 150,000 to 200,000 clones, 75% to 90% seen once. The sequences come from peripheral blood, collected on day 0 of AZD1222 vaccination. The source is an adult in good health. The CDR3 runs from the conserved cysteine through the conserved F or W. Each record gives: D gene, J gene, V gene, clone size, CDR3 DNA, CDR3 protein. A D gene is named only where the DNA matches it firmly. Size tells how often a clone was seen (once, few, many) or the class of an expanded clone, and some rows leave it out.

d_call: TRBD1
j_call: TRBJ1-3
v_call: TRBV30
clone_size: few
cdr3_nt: TGTGCCTGGGACAGGGCTGGAAACACCATATATTTT
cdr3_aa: CAWDRAGNTIYF

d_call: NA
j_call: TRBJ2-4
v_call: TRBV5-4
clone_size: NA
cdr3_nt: TGTGCCAGCAGCTTCAGGACAGACAAAAACATTCAGTACTTC
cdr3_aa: CASSFRTDKNIQYF

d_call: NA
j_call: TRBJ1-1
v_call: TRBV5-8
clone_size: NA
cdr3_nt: TGTGCCAGCAGCCAAGTCACCGGCCTGAAGGGCACTGAAGCTTTCTTT
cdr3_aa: CASSQVTGLKGTEAFF

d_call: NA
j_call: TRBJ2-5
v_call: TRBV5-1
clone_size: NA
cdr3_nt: TGCGCCAGCAGCTTCGATGGACAGTACGAGACCCAGTACTTC
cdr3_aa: CASSFDGQYETQYF

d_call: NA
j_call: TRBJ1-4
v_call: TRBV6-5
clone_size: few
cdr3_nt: TGTGCCAGCAGTTACTCCCTAGGGGCGACTAATGAAAAACTGTTTTTT
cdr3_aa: CASSYSLGATNEKLFF

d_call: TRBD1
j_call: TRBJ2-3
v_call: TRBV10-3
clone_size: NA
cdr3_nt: TGTGCCATCAGTCTAGGGACAGGGGGATGGACAGATACGCAGTATTTT
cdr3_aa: CAISLGTGGWTDTQYF

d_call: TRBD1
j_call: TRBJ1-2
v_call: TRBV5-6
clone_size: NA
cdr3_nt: TGTGCCAGCAGCTTGGGGACAGGAGCTAACTATGGCTACACCTTC
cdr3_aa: CASSLGTGANYGYTF

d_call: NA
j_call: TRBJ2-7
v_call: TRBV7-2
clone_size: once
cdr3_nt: TGTGCCAGCTCCGGGACGGGAAGCTCCTACGAGCAGTACTTC
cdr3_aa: CASSGTGSSYEQYF

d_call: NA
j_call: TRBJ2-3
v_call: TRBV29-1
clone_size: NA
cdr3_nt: TGCAGCGTTGAGGCTAGCGCGCGCACAGATACGCAGTATTTT
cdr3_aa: CSVEASARTDTQYF

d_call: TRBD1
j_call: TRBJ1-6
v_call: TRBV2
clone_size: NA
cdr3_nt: TGTGCCACCACGGGACAGGGTAATTCACCCCTCCACTTT
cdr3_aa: CATTGQGNSPLHF

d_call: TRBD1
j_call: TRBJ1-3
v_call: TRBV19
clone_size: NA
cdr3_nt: TGTGCCAGTAGTATAGACGGGACAGCTGGAAACACCATATATTTT
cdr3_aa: CASSIDGTAGNTIYF

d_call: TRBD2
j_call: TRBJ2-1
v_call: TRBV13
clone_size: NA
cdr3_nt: TGTGCCAGCAGCTTGGCCGGGACTAGCGGGAGGGCCGGTGAGCAGTTCTTC
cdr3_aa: CASSLAGTSGRAGEQFF

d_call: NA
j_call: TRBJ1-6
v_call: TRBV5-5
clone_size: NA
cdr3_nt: TGTGCCAGCAGCTTATTGGCAGGGCTTAGCTCACCCCTCCACTTT
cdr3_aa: CASSLLAGLSSPLHF

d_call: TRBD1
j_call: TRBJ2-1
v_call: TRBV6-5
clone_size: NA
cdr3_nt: TGTGCCAGCAGAGATCCGGGACAGGGGGCCGATGAGCAGTTCTTC
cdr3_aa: CASRDPGQGADEQFF

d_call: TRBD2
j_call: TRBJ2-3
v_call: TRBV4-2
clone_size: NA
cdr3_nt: TGTGCCAGCAGCCAAGCACCTAGCGGGGCTAGCACAGATACGCAGTATTTT
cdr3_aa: CASSQAPSGASTDTQYF